The source of this T cell receptor (beta chain) is a study of metastatic and nonmetastatic thyroid tumors. Study-level background: The study looked at repertoires side by side in blood and in tumor or nodule tissue from malignant and benign thyroid patients. Broader study findings: The reported finding was significantly higher TCR beta diversity in malignant thyroid tumors relative to benign nodules, in blood and tumor.

The CDR3 extends over 15 amino acids. Looked up from germline, CDR1 is SGHRS and CDR2 is YFSETQ. V dropped 3 bases and J dropped 2; count of bases not matched to a gene: 5. This clone was recorded at least ten times. Its target is not known. Source study methods: CDR3 differences across clinicopathological groups were used to build a distant-metastasis classifier for papillary thyroid cancer. TCRdb re-analyzed the PCR reads through MiXCR. V and J calls and clone size were set by TCRdb, not the authors. The sample includes over 45,000 clones, approximately 20% of them seen just once. Each patient went into thyroid surgery without having received any treatment.

This TCR was sampled from a male donor with papillary thyroid cancer or a benign thyroid nodule (not recorded which). Some clones in this sample may be carry-over from other donors' samples. Sequencing was performed on blood. The chain joins TRBV5-1 to TRBJ2-1; TRBD2 aligns across 7 bases. This chain's CDR3 is CASSSAGAPYNEQFF. CDR3 coding DNA: TGCGCCAGCAGCTCCGCGGGAGCCCCCTACAATGAGCAGTTCTTC.